The 30 T cell receptor beta chains below were found in one sample sequenced in a study of OX40 agonist ivuxolimab in advanced cancers. The assay was immunoSEQ multiplex PCR, and TCRdb's table has in-frame clones only and misses some. The sample contains approximately 35,000 clones, under 90% of which appear only once. The specimen was CD4+ or CD8+ T cells sorted from blood, collected in a trial of the OX40 agonist ivuxolimab. These receptors all stem from an adult with an advanced solid tumor such as melanoma, head and neck, liver or kidney cancer.

V and J are TRBV4-1 and TRBJ2-3; TRBD1 agrees at 7 bases. With 4 bases clipped from V and 2 bases from J, the junction kept 9 bases outside the gene matches. CDR1 MGHRA and CDR2 YSYEKL come from the germline V gene. The CDR3 is made up of 16 amino acids. The CDR3 region is CASSPKLGQYTDTQYF. The DNA of the CDR3 is TGCGCCAGCAGCCCCAAGCTGGGACAGTACACAGATACGCAGTATTTT.

The V gene is TRBV10-3, the J gene TRBJ2-3, with TRBD2 identical over 8 bases. The CDR3 runs 14 residues. Germline V gene data show CDR1 as ENHRY and CDR2 as SYGVKD. Trimming took 8 bases from V and 4 from J; bases not matched to a gene: 8. In nucleotides, the CDR3 is TGTGCCATCCGCTCAGCGGGAGTGCCAGATACGCAGTATTTT. This sequence encodes CAIRSAGVPDTQYF.

The chain uses TRBV7-9 and TRBJ2-1, with TRBD2 matching over 8 bases. The germline V gene encodes CDR1 SEHNR and CDR2 FQNEAQ (reference sequence). There are 17 residues in the CDR3. Trimming at V came to 5 bases and at J to 9 bases, leaving 18 bases not matched to a gene. CDR3 nucleotides: TGTGCCAGCAGCCCCGACTTGGGGTCGGGGGGGCATAGTGAGCAGTTCTTC. This sequence encodes CASSPDLGSGGHSEQFF. Looking up the rest from reference TRBV7-9 and TRBJ2-1 gives the full variable domain: DTGVSQNPRHKITKRGQNVTFRCDPISEHNRLYWYRQTLGQGPEFLTYFQNEAQLEKSRLLSDRFSAERPKGSFSTLEIQRTEQGDSAMYLCASSPDLGSGGHSEQFFGPGTRLTVL.

Only one count was recorded for this clone. This chain uses TRBV19 with TRBJ2-1, with TRBD1 as a possible D gene (5 bases). The germline CDR1 and CDR2 sequences are LNHDA and SQIVND (reference sequence). This CDR3 has 16 amino acids. V was trimmed by 3 bases and J by 8 bases, leaving 20 bases between them. CDR3 in amino acids: CASSIWGQGRDHEQFF. The CDR3 nucleotides read TGTGCCAGTAGTATTTGGGGTCAGGGTCGTGATCATGAGCAGTTCTTC.

The count of this clone is one. V and J are TRBV11-2 and TRBJ2-7, with 7 bases aligning to TRBD1. The germline V gene has CDR1 SGHAT and CDR2 FQNNGV. There are 15 residues in the CDR3. V lost 3 bases and J lost 2; bases outside the gene matches: 7. The CDR3 spells CASSFGQERTYEQYF. The CDR3 DNA sequence: TGTGCCAGCAGCTTCGGACAGGAACGCACCTACGAGCAGTACTTC.

V usage is TRBV7-9 and J usage is TRBJ1-5; no firm D call. The CDR3 has 15 amino acids. The V and J ends lost 5 bases and 1 base respectively, with 12 bases between them. The germline CDR1 and CDR2 sequences are SEHNR and FQNEAQ (reference sequence). In DNA, the CDR3 is TGTGCCAGCAGCCCCGTTTTGGGCAGCAATCAGCCCCAGCATTTT. Its translation: CASSPVLGSNQPQHF. Combining the CDR3 with reference TRBV7-9 and TRBJ1-5 gives the whole variable domain DTGVSQNPRHKITKRGQNVTFRCDPISEHNRLYWYRQTLGQGPEFLTYFQNEAQLEKSRLLSDRFSAERPKGSFSTLEIQRTEQGDSAMYLCASSPVLGSNQPQHFGDGTRLSIL.

J is TRBJ1-1 and V is TRBV4-1; a possible D gene is TRBD1 (5 bases). Germline CDR1 is MGHRA and CDR2 is YSYEKL. CDR3 length: 17 residues. Trimming shortened V by 0 bases and J by 1 base, and 15 bases separated the two germline ends. This CDR3 is CASSQDGMGGWNTEAFF. The CDR3 nucleotides are TGCGCCAGCAGCCAAGATGGAATGGGGGGGTGGAACACTGAAGCTTTCTTT.

V usage is TRBV7-8 and J usage is TRBJ1-5; no reliable D call. The V end lost 3 bases, the J end lost 5 bases, and 14 bases lay between the germline ends. This CDR3 contains 15 residues. Germline-derived CDR1 and CDR2 are SGHVS and FQNEAQ. The CDR3 loop reads CASSLVGRDYQPQHF. In DNA, the CDR3 is TGTGCCAGCAGCTTGGTGGGCCGGGATTATCAGCCCCAGCATTTT. The full variable domain, rest sourced from reference TRBV7-8 and TRBJ1-5, is GAGVSQSPRYKVAKRGQDVALRCDPISGHVSLFWYQQALGQGPEFLTYFQNEAQLDKSGLPSDRFFAERPEGSVSTLKIQRTQQEDSAVYLCASSLVGRDYQPQHFGDGTRLSIL.

This sequence joins TRBV28 and TRBJ1-5; tentative D call: TRBD1 (6 bases). V dropped 6 bases and J dropped 7 bases, with 16 bases sitting between them. Germline-derived CDR1 and CDR2 are MDHEN and SYDVKM. The CDR3 is made up of 14 amino acids. DNA of the CDR3: TGTGCCAGCAGGGCTTCCAGGGGAAGCCAGCCCCAGCATTTT. Translated, it gives CASRASRGSQPQHF.

The chain recombines TRBV4-1 with TRBJ2-5; 7 bases align to TRBD2. This CDR3 contains 13 residues. Germline values: CDR1 MGHRA, CDR2 YSYEKL. V trimming: 2 bases; J trimming: 3 bases; junction bases outside the gene matches: 0. Written as DNA, the CDR3 is TGCGCCAGCAGCCAACTAGCGGAAGAGACCCAGTACTTC. Its protein product is CASSQLAEETQYF.

V and J are TRBV7-6 and TRBJ2-3; D is possibly TRBD1 (5 bases). In germline, CDR1 is SGHVS, CDR2 FNYEAQ. The CDR3 extends over 12 amino acids. V was shortened by 5 bases and J by 7 bases, with 10 bases between the two germline ends. CDR3 loop: CASSPQGNTQYF. In DNA form, the CDR3 reads TGTGCCAGCAGCCCCCAGGGAAATACGCAGTATTTT.

This chain joins TRBV29-1 and TRBJ2-3, with 11 bases identical to TRBD2. J gave up 4 bases and V 8 bases, and 14 bases lay outside the gene matches. CDR1 SQVTM and CDR2 ANQGSEA come from the germline V gene. The CDR3 has 16 residues. In DNA form, the CDR3 reads TGCAGCACTACACAACTAGCGGGAGAATGGGCAGATACGCAGTATTTT. Its protein is CSTTQLAGEWADTQYF.

The V and J genes are TRBV7-8 and TRBJ1-4; D remains ambiguous. The CDR3 length is 14 residues. The germline V gene encodes CDR1 SGHVS and CDR2 FQNEAQ. The V gene lost 5 bases and the J gene lost 0 bases, with 7 bases spanning the gap. The CDR3 nucleotides read TGTGCCAGCAGCCCTCTTACAACTAATGAAAAACTGTTTTTT. Residues: CASSPLTTNEKLFF.

The V gene is TRBV5-5, the J gene TRBJ2-1; 9 nucleotides match TRBD2. The CDR3 length is 13 residues. Germline CDR1 is SGHKS and CDR2 is YYEKEE (reference sequence). Trimming at V came to 5 bases and at J to 4 bases, leaving 1 base not matched to a gene. The CDR3 region has the DNA TGTGCCAGCAGGCTAGCGGGATACAATGAGCAGTTCTTC. As protein: CASRLAGYNEQFF.

The chain is built from TRBV27 and TRBJ2-5; D might be TRBD1 (6 bases). V lost 6 bases, J lost 5 bases, and 16 bases lay in between. The CDR3 totals 14 residues. From germline, CDR1 is MNHEY and CDR2 SMNVEV (reference sequence). CDR3 bases: TGTGCCAGCAGCCTACAGGGCGCCGGGGAGACCCAGTACTTC. Amino acid sequence: CASSLQGAGETQYF.

This clone has only one observation. The chain couples TRBV5-4 to TRBJ2-1, with 8 bases matching TRBD2. CDR3 length: 12 amino acids. V dropped 2 bases and J dropped 9; count of bases not matched to a gene: 1. Germline CDR1 and CDR2: SGHNT and YYREEE (reference sequence). CDR3 residues: CASSFAGGEQFF. Here the CDR3 DNA reads TGTGCCAGCAGCTTCGCGGGGGGTGAGCAGTTCTTC.

The chain uses TRBV4-1 and TRBJ1-1; D may be TRBD1 (6 bases). V was shortened by 4 bases and J by 0 bases, with 9 bases between the two germline ends. The length of the CDR3 is 14 residues. The germline gives CDR1 MGHRA, CDR2 YSYEKL. The CDR3, as DNA: TGCGCCAGCAGCCTAACAGGGATGAACACTGAAGCTTTCTTT. This translates into CASSLTGMNTEAFF.

This rearrangement joins TRBV21-1 to TRBJ1-5. TRBV21-1 is a recognized pseudogene. CDR3 size: 13 residues. The CDR3 loop is CARSSSGNQPQHF. The CDR3 DNA sequence: TGTGCCAGGAGCTCGAGCGGCAATCAGCCCCAGCATTTT.

This clone was seen just once. The rearrangement joins TRBV6-1 to TRBJ1-2; 8 positions match TRBD1. The CDR3 is made up of 15 amino acids. V dropped 6 bases and J dropped 2; count of bases not matched to a gene: 8. Germline CDR1 reads MNHNS; CDR2 reads SASEGT. The CDR3 region is CASSPGQGPNYGYTF. The CDR3, as DNA: TGTGCCAGCAGCCCTGGACAGGGTCCCAACTATGGCTACACCTTC.

The chain combines TRBV4-1 with TRBJ1-1, with D hard to call. Germline V gene lookup returns CDR1 MGHRA and CDR2 YSYEKL. The CDR3 sequence is 15 residues long. V was pared by 4 bases and J by 5 bases, with 17 bases between. The chain's CDR3 is CASSRPSSLGTEAFF. For the CDR3, the DNA is TGCGCCAGCAGCCGCCCCTCTTCCCTGGGAACTGAAGCTTTCTTT.

The J gene is TRBJ2-3, the V gene TRBV2, with a weak D call TRBD2 (6 bases). The germline V gene has CDR1 SNHLY and CDR2 FYNNEI. The V gene lost 7 bases and the J gene lost 2 bases, with 13 bases spanning the gap. The CDR3 is made up of 14 amino acids. CDR3 loop: CASTTSSLTDTQYF. CDR3 coding DNA: TGTGCCAGCACTACTAGCAGCCTCACAGATACGCAGTATTTT.

The rearrangement links TRBV4-3 to TRBJ2-3; 10 nucleotides align to TRBD1. The CDR3 runs 20 residues. Germline CDR1 reads LGHNA; CDR2 reads YSLEER. Unmatched junction bases numbered 15, after V lost 0 bases and J lost 3 bases. Here the CDR3 reads CASSQDYPGQGRKLTDTQYF. The DNA for the CDR3 is TGCGCCAGCAGCCAAGATTACCCGGGACAGGGGAGGAAGCTGACAGATACGCAGTATTTT.

CDR3 sequence (DNA): TGTGCCAGCAGCTTGGTCGGGATTGGGTACGAGCAGTACTTC. Protein: CASSLVGIGYEQYF. The chain employs TRBV4-2 and TRBJ2-7; D possibly corresponds to TRBD2 (5 bases). Germline V gives CDR1 LGHNA, CDR2 YNFKEQ. Trimming pared 5 bases from V and 4 bases from J, leaving 15 bases between. The CDR3 has 14 residues.

V and J are TRBV19 and TRBJ2-1; 11 positions match TRBD2. The V and J ends lost 5 bases and 3 bases, in that order; junction bases with no gene match: 3. The CDR3 has 15 amino acids. Germline-derived CDR1 and CDR2 are LNHDA and SQIVND (reference sequence). The CDR3 spells CASSLAGGGYNEQFF. For the CDR3, the DNA is TGTGCCAGTAGTCTAGCGGGAGGAGGCTACAATGAGCAGTTCTTC.

This sequence joins TRBV7-2 and TRBJ2-7, with unresolved D. The CDR3 contains 13 residues. CDR1 and CDR2 (germline): SGHTA, FQGNSA. The V end lost 5 bases, the J end lost 6 bases, and 14 bases lay between the germline ends. The CDR3 nucleotides read TGTGCCAGCAGCCCGGGTGGACGGGCCGAGCAGTACTTC. It is translated as CASSPGGRAEQYF.

This clone came up a few times. The chain couples TRBV7-2 to TRBJ2-3, with unresolved D. From germline, CDR1 is SGHTA and CDR2 FQGNSA. V lost 5 bases and J 1 base, leaving 13 bases between the germline ends. The CDR3 length is 15 residues. In DNA form, the CDR3 reads TGTGCCAGCAGCCTGACGGGCGGACGCACAGATACGCAGTATTTT. This translates into CASSLTGGRTDTQYF.

The CDR3 DNA is TGTGCCAGCAGCTTGGCCGCGGGTATATACACTGAAGCTTTCTTT. It translates to CASSLAAGIYTEAFF. The rearrangement links TRBV5-8 to TRBJ1-1; no reliable D call. V lost 0 bases and J lost 3, with 12 bases in between. The CDR3 runs 15 residues. In germline, CDR1 is SGHTS, CDR2 YDEGEE. Based on the CDR3 plus reference TRBV5-8 and TRBJ1-1, the full variable domain is EAGVTQSPTHLIKTRGQQATLRCSPISGHTSVYWYQQALGLGLQFLLWYDEGEERNRGNFPPRFSGRQFPNYSSELNVNALELEDSALYLCASSLAAGIYTEAFFGQGTRLTVV.

The CDR3 is CASSTGDNEQFF. The DNA for the CDR3 is TGTGCCAGCAGCACGGGGGATAATGAGCAGTTCTTC. V and J are TRBV21-1 and TRBJ2-1; the DNA was not used to check the table's D call, TRBD2. TRBV21-1 is a pseudogene segment. CDR3 length: 12 amino acids.

The chain carries TRBV7-9 and TRBJ1-4, with D uncertain. V gave up 5 bases and J gave up 4 bases, with 8 bases separating them. Germline loops: CDR1 SEHNR, CDR2 FQNEAQ (reference sequence). CDR3 length: 13 amino acids. CDR3 nucleotide sequence: TGTGCCAGCAGCATCAATCTTAATGAAAAACTGTTTTTT. Translated: CASSINLNEKLFF.

The chain recombines TRBV19 with TRBJ2-3, with 7 bases fitting TRBD2. After removal of 8 bases from V and 6 bases from J, the junction contained 8 bases not matched to a gene. From germline, CDR1 is LNHDA and CDR2 SQIVND (reference sequence). The CDR3 runs 13 residues. As DNA, the CDR3 is TGTGCCAGTTCAGGCGGGGGAGCCGATACGCAGTATTTT. Protein: CASSGGGADTQYF.